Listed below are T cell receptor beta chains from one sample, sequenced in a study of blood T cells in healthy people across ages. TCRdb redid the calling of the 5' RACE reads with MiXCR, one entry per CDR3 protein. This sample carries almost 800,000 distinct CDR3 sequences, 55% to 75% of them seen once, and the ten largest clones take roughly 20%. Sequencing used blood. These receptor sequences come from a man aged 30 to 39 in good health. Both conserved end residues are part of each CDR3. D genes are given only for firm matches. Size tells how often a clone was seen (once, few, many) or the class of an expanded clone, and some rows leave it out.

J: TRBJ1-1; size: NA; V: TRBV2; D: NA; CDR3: CASSGPIGLWDTEAFF; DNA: TGTGCCAGCAGTGGCCCGATAGGGCTTTGGGACACTGAAGCTTTCTTT
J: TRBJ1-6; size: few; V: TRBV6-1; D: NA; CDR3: CASSGAPDFSYNSPLHF; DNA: TGTGCCAGCAGTGGAGCCCCTGATTTCTCCTATAATTCACCCCTCCACTTT
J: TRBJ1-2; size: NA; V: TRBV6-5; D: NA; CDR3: CASSYGVSHYGCTF; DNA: TGTGCCAGCAGTTACGGGGTCTCCCACTATGGCTGCACCTTC
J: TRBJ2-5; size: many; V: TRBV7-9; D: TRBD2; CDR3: CASSLPRRLAGPKETQYF; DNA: TGTGCCAGCAGCTTACCCCGACGGCTAGCGGGGCCTAAAGAGACCCAGTACTTC
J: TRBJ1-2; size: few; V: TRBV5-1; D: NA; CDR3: CASSSTNMYTF; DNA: TGCGCCAGCAGCTCTACGAACATGTACACCTTC
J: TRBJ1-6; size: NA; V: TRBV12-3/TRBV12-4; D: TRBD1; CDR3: CASSFGQGRNSPLHF; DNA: TGTGCCAGCAGTTTTGGACAGGGTCGCAATTCACCCCTCCACTTT
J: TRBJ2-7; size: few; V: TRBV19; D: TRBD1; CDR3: CASSRRQGGEQYF; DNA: TGTGCCAGTAGTAGGCGACAGGGTGGCGAGCAGTACTTC
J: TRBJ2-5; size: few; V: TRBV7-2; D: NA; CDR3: CASSLVKETQYF; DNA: TGTGCCAGCAGCTTAGTGAAAGAGACCCAGTACTTC
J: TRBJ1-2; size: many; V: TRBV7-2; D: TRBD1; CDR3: CASSLVQGVASKGYTF; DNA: TGTGCCAGCAGCTTAGTCCAGGGGGTGGCCTCGAAGGGCTACACCTTC
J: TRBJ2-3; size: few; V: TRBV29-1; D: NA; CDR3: CSVEDSYTQYF; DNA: TGCAGCGTCGAAGACAGTTATACGCAGTATTTT
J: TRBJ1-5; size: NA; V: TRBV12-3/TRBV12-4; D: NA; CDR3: CASSTGTAYSNQPQHF; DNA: TGTGCCAGCAGCACAGGGACGGCTTATAGCAATCAGCCCCAGCATTTT
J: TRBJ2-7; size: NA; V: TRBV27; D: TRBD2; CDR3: CASSSASGPYEQYF; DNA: TGTGCCAGCAGTTCGGCTAGCGGACCCTACGAGCAGTACTTC
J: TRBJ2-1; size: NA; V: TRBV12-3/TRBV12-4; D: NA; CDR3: CASRTSGAEEQFF; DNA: TGTGCCAGCAGGACCTCAGGGGCCGAGGAGCAGTTCTTC
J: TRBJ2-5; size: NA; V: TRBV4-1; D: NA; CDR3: CASSHPLAGHNEQYF; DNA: TGCGCCAGCAGCCACCCCTTAGCTGGCCACAATGAGCAGTACTTC
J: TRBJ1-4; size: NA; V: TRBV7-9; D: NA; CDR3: CASSSDRLNEKLFF; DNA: TGTGCCAGCAGCTCAGACAGACTTAATGAAAAACTGTTTTTT
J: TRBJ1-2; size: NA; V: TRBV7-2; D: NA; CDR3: CASSLEFGGGGCTF; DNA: TGTGCCAGCAGCTTAGAGTTTGGAGGGGGTGGCTGCACCTTC
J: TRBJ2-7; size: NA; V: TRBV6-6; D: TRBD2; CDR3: CASSRTSGEGTYEQYF; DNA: TGTGCCAGCAGCCGGACTAGCGGCGAGGGGACCTACGAGCAGTACTTC
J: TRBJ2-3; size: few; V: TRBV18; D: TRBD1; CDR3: CASSERDRGHTDTQYF; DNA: TGTGCCAGCTCAGAACGGGACAGGGGACACACAGATACGCAGTATTTT
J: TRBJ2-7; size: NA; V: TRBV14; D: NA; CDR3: CASSQVDIGYEQYF; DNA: TGTGCCAGCAGCCAAGTCGACATAGGCTACGAGCAGTACTTC
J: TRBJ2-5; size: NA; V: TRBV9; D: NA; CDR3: CASSAMIQGRKYF; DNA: TGTGCCAGCAGCGCAATGATACAGGGTCGAAAGTACTTC